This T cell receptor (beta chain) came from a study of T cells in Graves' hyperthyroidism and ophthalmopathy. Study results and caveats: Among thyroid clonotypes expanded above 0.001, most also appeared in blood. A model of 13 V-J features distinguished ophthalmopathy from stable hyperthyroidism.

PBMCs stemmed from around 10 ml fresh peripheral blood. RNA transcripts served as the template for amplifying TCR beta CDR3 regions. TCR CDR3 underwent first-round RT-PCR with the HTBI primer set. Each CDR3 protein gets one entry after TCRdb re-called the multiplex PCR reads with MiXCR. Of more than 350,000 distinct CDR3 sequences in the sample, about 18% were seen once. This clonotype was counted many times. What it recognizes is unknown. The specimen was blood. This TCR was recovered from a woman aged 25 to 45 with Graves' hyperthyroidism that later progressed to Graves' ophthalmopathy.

The CDR3: CASSVGYVPNSPLHF. The CDR3 region has the DNA TGTGCCAGCAGCGTAGGGTATGTTCCTAATTCACCCCTCCACTTT. This chain joins TRBV9 and TRBJ1-6; D is undetermined. The CDR3 is 15 amino acids. V was clipped by 0 bases and J by 6 bases, with 10 bases between them. The germline gives CDR1 SGDLS, CDR2 YYNGEE. Drawing the rest from reference TRBV9 and TRBJ1-6, the complete variable domain is DSGVTQTPKHLITATGQRVTLRCSPRSGDLSVYWYQQSLDQGLQFLIQYYNGEERAKGNILERFSAQQFPDLHSELNLSSLELGDSALYFCASSVGYVPNSPLHFGNGTRLTVT.